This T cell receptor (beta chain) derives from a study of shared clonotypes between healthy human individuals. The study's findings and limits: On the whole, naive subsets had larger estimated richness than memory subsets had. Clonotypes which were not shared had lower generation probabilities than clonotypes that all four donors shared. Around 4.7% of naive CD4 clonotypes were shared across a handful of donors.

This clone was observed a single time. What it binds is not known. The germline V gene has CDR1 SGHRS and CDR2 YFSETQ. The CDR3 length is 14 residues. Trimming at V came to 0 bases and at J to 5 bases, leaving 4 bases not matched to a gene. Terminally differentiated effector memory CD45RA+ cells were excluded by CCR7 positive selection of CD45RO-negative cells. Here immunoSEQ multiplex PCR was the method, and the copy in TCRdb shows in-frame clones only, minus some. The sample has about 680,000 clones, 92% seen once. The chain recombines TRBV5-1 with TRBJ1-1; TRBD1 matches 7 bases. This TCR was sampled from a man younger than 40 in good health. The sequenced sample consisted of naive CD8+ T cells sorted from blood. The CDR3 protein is CASSLGQGITEAFF. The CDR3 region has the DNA TGCGCCAGCAGCTTGGGACAGGGAATTACTGAAGCTTTCTTT.